The rows below give T cell receptor beta chains drawn from one sample of a study of beta chain features in type 1 diabetes. Here immunoSEQ multiplex PCR was the method, and the copy in TCRdb shows in-frame clones only, minus some. The table has 200,000 to 300,000 clones, about 63% seen once. The material sequenced was naive CD4+ T cells from blood. These receptors were obtained from a man under 40 in good health. Both conserved end residues are part of each CDR3. Fields, in order: V gene, clone size, J gene, D gene, CDR3 protein, CDR3 DNA. A D gene is named only where the DNA matches it firmly. Size values are once, few and many counts, or a class for expanded clones, and some rows have none.

v_call: TRBV4-3
clone_size: -
j_call: TRBJ2-1
d_call: TRBD2
cdr3_aa: CASSHLGTSAYNEQFF
cdr3_nt: TGCGCCAGCAGCCATCTCGGGACTAGCGCCTACAATGAGCAGTTCTTC

v_call: TRBV6-1
clone_size: few
j_call: TRBJ2-3
d_call: -
cdr3_aa: CASSERAARTDTQYF
cdr3_nt: TGTGCCAGCAGTGAGAGGGCGGCGCGCACAGATACGCAGTATTTT

v_call: TRBV28
clone_size: few
j_call: TRBJ2-3
d_call: -
cdr3_aa: CASNWGTDTQYF
cdr3_nt: TGTGCCAGCAATTGGGGCACAGATACGCAGTATTTT

v_call: TRBV15
clone_size: -
j_call: TRBJ2-1
d_call: -
cdr3_aa: CATSTLQAYNEQFF
cdr3_nt: TGTGCCACCAGCACCCTCCAGGCGTACAATGAGCAGTTCTTC

v_call: TRBV6-6
clone_size: -
j_call: TRBJ2-6
d_call: -
cdr3_aa: CASSRDSGANVLTF
cdr3_nt: TGTGCCAGCAGTCGGGATTCTGGGGCCAACGTCCTGACTTTC

v_call: TRBV29-1
clone_size: -
j_call: TRBJ1-1
d_call: -
cdr3_aa: CSVLRGTEAFF
cdr3_nt: TGCAGCGTCCTCCGGGGCACTGAAGCTTTCTTT

v_call: TRBV30
clone_size: -
j_call: TRBJ2-5
d_call: -
cdr3_aa: CAWSVQGHQETQYF
cdr3_nt: TGTGCCTGGAGTGTACAGGGACACCAAGAGACCCAGTACTTC

v_call: TRBV7-8
clone_size: -
j_call: TRBJ2-4
d_call: TRBD1
cdr3_aa: CASSLGRDRGNIQYF
cdr3_nt: TGTGCCAGCAGCTTAGGTCGGGACAGGGGAAACATTCAGTACTTC

v_call: TRBV7-2
clone_size: -
j_call: TRBJ1-1
d_call: -
cdr3_aa: CASSFTGNTEAFF
cdr3_nt: TGTGCCAGCAGCTTTACGGGAAACACTGAAGCTTTCTTT

v_call: TRBV25-1
clone_size: -
j_call: TRBJ1-1
d_call: TRBD1
cdr3_aa: CASTGQGNTEAFF
cdr3_nt: TGTGCCAGCACCGGACAGGGGAACACTGAAGCTTTCTTT

v_call: TRBV6-5
clone_size: once
j_call: TRBJ2-3
d_call: TRBD2
cdr3_aa: CASRRLAGGTDTQYF
cdr3_nt: TGTGCCAGCAGAAGGCTAGCGGGGGGAACAGATACGCAGTATTTT

v_call: TRBV9
clone_size: once
j_call: TRBJ1-2
d_call: -
cdr3_aa: CASSVGGVGHYGYTF
cdr3_nt: TGTGCCAGCAGCGTAGGAGGGGTCGGGCACTATGGCTACACCTTC

v_call: TRBV7-9
clone_size: -
j_call: TRBJ2-2
d_call: TRBD2
cdr3_aa: CASSRGAGDTGELFF
cdr3_nt: TGTGCCAGCAGCCGCGGGGCGGGAGACACCGGGGAGCTGTTTTTT

v_call: TRBV27
clone_size: few
j_call: TRBJ2-7
d_call: TRBD1
cdr3_aa: CASSLSRTGYEQYF
cdr3_nt: TGTGCCAGCAGTTTGAGCCGGACAGGGTACGAGCAGTACTTC

v_call: TRBV29-1
clone_size: -
j_call: TRBJ1-2
d_call: -
cdr3_aa: CSVGEHGALGYTF
cdr3_nt: TGCAGCGTGGGCGAACATGGGGCACTTGGCTACACCTTC

v_call: TRBV29-1
clone_size: -
j_call: TRBJ2-5
d_call: -
cdr3_aa: CSVGLRLKQETQYF
cdr3_nt: TGCAGCGTTGGACTACGATTAAAGCAAGAGACCCAGTACTTC

v_call: TRBV20-1
clone_size: -
j_call: TRBJ2-3
d_call: -
cdr3_aa: CSAWTIDTQYF
cdr3_nt: TGCAGTGCTTGGACTATAGATACGCAGTATTTT

v_call: TRBV9
clone_size: -
j_call: TRBJ2-1
d_call: TRBD2
cdr3_aa: CASSVASGVYNEQFF
cdr3_nt: TGTGCCAGCAGCGTAGCTAGCGGGGTCTACAATGAGCAGTTCTTC

v_call: TRBV4-1
clone_size: -
j_call: TRBJ1-3
d_call: -
cdr3_aa: CASSQRVSGNTIYF
cdr3_nt: TGCGCCAGCAGCCAAAGGGTATCTGGAAACACCATATATTTT

v_call: TRBV29-1
clone_size: -
j_call: TRBJ2-7
d_call: -
cdr3_aa: CSALSRDYEQYF
cdr3_nt: TGCAGCGCATTATCCAGGGACTACGAGCAGTACTTC

v_call: TRBV7-9
clone_size: -
j_call: TRBJ1-6
d_call: TRBD1
cdr3_aa: CASSPSSGQGSSPLHF
cdr3_nt: TGTGCCAGCAGCCCTAGTTCGGGACAGGGGTCATCACCCCTCCACTTT

v_call: TRBV2
clone_size: -
j_call: TRBJ2-5
d_call: TRBD2
cdr3_aa: CASSGTSDFGETQYF
cdr3_nt: TGTGCCAGCTCCGGGACTAGCGACTTCGGAGAGACCCAGTACTTC

v_call: TRBV30
clone_size: -
j_call: TRBJ2-7
d_call: TRBD2
cdr3_aa: CAWSYSGRFLEQYF
cdr3_nt: TGTGCCTGGAGTTATAGCGGGAGATTTCTCGAGCAGTACTTC

v_call: TRBV30
clone_size: -
j_call: TRBJ2-1
d_call: TRBD2
cdr3_aa: CAWSMVAGSNEQFF
cdr3_nt: TGTGCCTGGAGTATGGTAGCGGGAAGCAATGAGCAGTTCTTC

v_call: TRBV29-1
clone_size: -
j_call: TRBJ1-4
d_call: -
cdr3_aa: CSVQTATNEKLFF
cdr3_nt: TGCAGCGTCCAGACAGCAACTAATGAAAAACTGTTTTTT

v_call: TRBV14
clone_size: once
j_call: TRBJ1-2
d_call: TRBD1
cdr3_aa: CASSYRQGLGNYGYTF
cdr3_nt: TGTGCCAGCAGCTATCGACAGGGCTTAGGAAACTATGGCTACACCTTC

v_call: TRBV30
clone_size: once
j_call: TRBJ1-5
d_call: -
cdr3_aa: CAWSVRRQGNQPQHF
cdr3_nt: TGTGCCTGGAGTGTACGCCGACAGGGCAATCAGCCCCAGCATTTT

v_call: TRBV29-1
clone_size: -
j_call: TRBJ2-7
d_call: -
cdr3_aa: CSVELGGYNEQYF
cdr3_nt: TGCAGCGTTGAATTGGGGGGATATAACGAGCAGTACTTC

v_call: TRBV7-2
clone_size: -
j_call: TRBJ2-6
d_call: -
cdr3_aa: CASSLAPGANVLTF
cdr3_nt: TGTGCCAGCAGCTTAGCCCCTGGGGCCAACGTCCTGACTTTC

v_call: TRBV7-2
clone_size: -
j_call: TRBJ1-1
d_call: TRBD1
cdr3_aa: CASSSGQGRTEAFF
cdr3_nt: TGTGCCAGCAGCAGCGGACAGGGTCGCACTGAAGCTTTCTTT

v_call: TRBV4-3
clone_size: few
j_call: TRBJ2-2
d_call: TRBD2
cdr3_aa: CASSQTSGRVTGELFF
cdr3_nt: TGCGCCAGCAGCCAAACTAGCGGGAGGGTGACCGGGGAGCTGTTTTTT

v_call: TRBV6-5
clone_size: -
j_call: TRBJ2-4
d_call: -
cdr3_aa: CASSRGPKNIQYF
cdr3_nt: TGTGCCAGCAGTCGGGGTCCCAAAAACATTCAGTACTTC

v_call: TRBV28
clone_size: once
j_call: TRBJ2-2
d_call: TRBD2
cdr3_aa: CASITTSGRGGELFF
cdr3_nt: TGTGCCAGCATTACTACTAGCGGGAGAGGCGGGGAGCTGTTTTTT

v_call: TRBV7-2
clone_size: -
j_call: TRBJ2-3
d_call: -
cdr3_aa: CASNIRRGHDTQYF
cdr3_nt: TGTGCCAGCAACATCAGGCGGGGGCACGATACGCAGTATTTT

v_call: TRBV10-3
clone_size: -
j_call: TRBJ2-1
d_call: TRBD2
cdr3_aa: CATGTTSGQQNEQFF
cdr3_nt: TGTGCCACCGGGACCACTAGCGGGCAGCAGAATGAGCAGTTCTTC

v_call: TRBV5-1
clone_size: -
j_call: TRBJ1-1
d_call: -
cdr3_aa: CASSWDGTNTEAFF
cdr3_nt: TGCGCCAGCAGCTGGGACGGGACGAACACTGAAGCTTTCTTT

v_call: TRBV5-1
clone_size: -
j_call: TRBJ2-3
d_call: -
cdr3_aa: CASTKQESTDTQYF
cdr3_nt: TGCGCCAGCACGAAGCAGGAAAGCACAGATACGCAGTATTTT

v_call: TRBV5-1
clone_size: -
j_call: TRBJ2-3
d_call: -
cdr3_aa: CASSLEVDTQYF
cdr3_nt: TGCGCCAGCAGCTTGGAGGTAGATACGCAGTATTTT

v_call: TRBV9
clone_size: few
j_call: TRBJ2-3
d_call: -
cdr3_aa: CASSEGSTDTQYF
cdr3_nt: TGTGCCAGCAGCGAGGGGAGCACAGATACGCAGTATTTT

v_call: TRBV20-1
clone_size: -
j_call: TRBJ1-2
d_call: -
cdr3_aa: CSEVPGYTF
cdr3_nt: TGCAGCGAGGTCCCCGGCTACACCTTC

v_call: TRBV6-5
clone_size: -
j_call: TRBJ2-5
d_call: -
cdr3_aa: CASRSRTDQETQYF
cdr3_nt: TGTGCCAGCAGATCCCGGACGGATCAAGAGACCCAGTACTTC

v_call: TRBV20-1
clone_size: -
j_call: TRBJ2-7
d_call: -
cdr3_aa: CSAEGGYEQYF
cdr3_nt: TGCAGTGCTGAGGGAGGCTACGAGCAGTACTTC

v_call: TRBV7-2
clone_size: -
j_call: TRBJ2-3
d_call: TRBD2
cdr3_aa: CASSRGGRGTDTQYF
cdr3_nt: TGTGCCAGCTCCCGGGGCGGGAGGGGCACAGATACGCAGTATTTT

v_call: TRBV29-1
clone_size: once
j_call: TRBJ2-1
d_call: -
cdr3_aa: CSVDRYNEQFF
cdr3_nt: TGCAGCGTTGACCGTTACAATGAGCAGTTCTTC

v_call: TRBV30
clone_size: -
j_call: TRBJ2-5
d_call: -
cdr3_aa: CAWGRGETQYF
cdr3_nt: TGTGCCTGGGGGAGAGGGGAGACCCAGTACTTC

v_call: TRBV13
clone_size: -
j_call: TRBJ2-1
d_call: -
cdr3_aa: CASSLLYNEQFF
cdr3_nt: TGTGCCAGCAGCTTACTCTACAATGAGCAGTTCTTC

v_call: TRBV7-9
clone_size: -
j_call: TRBJ1-6
d_call: -
cdr3_aa: CASSPQTSPLHF
cdr3_nt: TGTGCCAGCAGCCCTCAGACTTCACCCCTCCACTTT

v_call: TRBV4-1
clone_size: few
j_call: TRBJ2-1
d_call: -
cdr3_aa: CASSQQGRLGLVVDEQFF
cdr3_nt: TGCGCCAGCAGCCAACAGGGGAGGTTAGGACTAGTAGTCGATGAGCAGTTCTTC

v_call: TRBV15
clone_size: few
j_call: TRBJ2-5
d_call: TRBD1
cdr3_aa: CATSRGQQETQYF
cdr3_nt: TGTGCCACCAGCAGGGGACAGCAAGAGACCCAGTACTTC